The sequence of this TCR beta chain was determined in a study of T cells in Graves' hyperthyroidism and ophthalmopathy. Amplification of TCR beta CDR3 regions used RNA as the template. TCR CDR3 regions were first amplified by RT-PCR with HTBI primers. A single record per CDR3 protein comes from TCRdb applying MiXCR to the multiplex PCR reads. In the table there are around 690,000 distinct CDR3 sequences, around 21% of which are singletons. This CDR3 is 19 amino acids long. V shed 1 base, J shed 7 bases, and the junction held 13 bases outside the gene matches. CDR1 is MNHNS, CDR2 SASEGT, per germline. This clonotype was counted only a few times.

The source of this sequence is a man younger than 40 with Graves' ophthalmopathy. The sample comprised blood. This chain connects TRBV6-1 to TRBJ1-6; the match to TRBD1 covers 10 bases. The DNA of the CDR3 is TGTGCCAGCAGTGAAGAGGTTGACAGGGGGCGGTTGGTGAATTCACCCCTCCACTTT. Protein sequence: CASSEEVDRGRLVNSPLHF.